The 5 T cell receptor beta chains in this list originate from one sample, sequenced in a study of shared clonotypes between healthy human individuals. Profiling relied on immunoSEQ multiplex PCR, and the TCRdb table lists in-frame clones only, not all of them. Of about 590,000 clones in the sample, roughly 96% were seen once. The naive CD8 subset, CD45RO-negative cells positively selected for CCR7, excluded terminally differentiated effector memory CD45RA+ cells. The sample comprised naive CD8+ T cells sorted from blood. These receptors were obtained from a woman aged 25 to 39 in good health.

CDR3: CASGGDRRNTIYF. CDR3 in DNA: TGTGCCAGCGGGGGAGATCGTCGAAACACCATATATTTT. The chain carries TRBV2 and TRBJ1-3; D perhaps matches TRBD1 (5 bases). V dropped 8 bases and J dropped 5 bases, with 13 bases sitting between them. This CDR3 is built from 13 residues. Germline CDR1 SNHLY, CDR2 FYNNEI.

The count of this clone is one. V gene TRBV2 combines with J gene TRBJ2-7, with 11 bases matching TRBD2. The germline V gene encodes CDR1 SNHLY and CDR2 FYNNEI. This CDR3 spans 16 amino acids. The V segment lost 0 bases and the J segment 2 bases; nucleotides outside the gene matches: 3. Written as DNA, the CDR3 is TGTGCCAGCAGTGAAGCGGAGACTAGCGGGACCTACGAGCAGTACTTC. Its translation: CASSEAETSGTYEQYF. The variable domain in full, completed from reference TRBV2 and TRBJ2-7, reads EPEVTQTPSHQVTQMGQEVILRCVPISNHLYFYWYRQILGQKVEFLVSFYNNEISEKSEIFDDQFSVERPDGSNFTLKIRSTKLEDSAMYFCASSEAETSGTYEQYFGPGTRLTVT.

The chain recombines TRBV11-1 with TRBJ2-7, with TRBD1 matching over 8 bases. The CDR3 has 14 residues. CDR1 SGHAT and CDR2 FQDESV come from the germline V gene (reference sequence). The V and J ends lost 0 bases and 3 bases, in that order; junction bases with no gene match: 1. CDR3 nucleotide sequence: TGTGCCAGCAGCTTAGCGACAGGGGTCTACGAGCAGTACTTC. This encodes CASSLATGVYEQYF.

This chain connects TRBV11-2 to TRBJ2-5; D may be TRBD1 or TRBD2 (5 bases each). TRBJ2-7 explains the end of the DNA better; the J call may be wrong. The length of the CDR3 is 13 residues. Germline CDR1 SGHAT, CDR2 FQNNGV. In DNA form, the CDR3 reads TGTGCCAGCAGCGGGGACCCCTACTACGAGCAGTACTTC. This codes for CASSGDPYYEQYF.

The chain combines TRBV19 with TRBJ2-7, with D possibly TRBD2 on 6 matching bases. The CDR3 is 14 amino acids. CDR1 is LNHDA, CDR2 SQIVND, per germline (reference sequence). V was trimmed by 5 bases and J by 3 bases, leaving 14 bases between them. CDR3 residues: CASSAPGVFYEQYF. CDR3 nucleotides: TGTGCCAGTAGTGCTCCGGGGGTATTCTACGAGCAGTACTTC.